The 27 T cell receptor beta chains given below trace back to one sample, sequenced in a study of blood T cells in healthy people across ages. Then a second PCR, running roughly 6 to 11 cycles, was carried out with a sample-barcoded 5' primer and a J-beta primer mix. MiXCR, applied by TCRdb to the 5' RACE reads, yields one record per CDR3 protein. The sample records about a million distinct CDR3 sequences, roughly 51% being singletons. The sequenced material came from blood. Receptor source: a woman in her fifties or sixties in good health.

This clonotype was observed many times. V and J are TRBV28 and TRBJ1-5; D is unclear. Trimming took 11 bases from V and 6 from J, leaving 14 bases between them. Germline V lookup: CDR1 MDHEN, CDR2 SYDVKM. The CDR3 extends over 12 amino acids. The CDR3 here is CAGAAGGQPQHF. The CDR3 region has the DNA TGTGCCGGCGCCGCGGGCGGTCAGCCCCAGCATTTT.

This clonotype has more than one count but fewer than ten. The rearrangement joins TRBV20-1 to TRBJ2-3, with 7 bases fitting TRBD2. The CDR3 contains 15 residues. CDR1 is DFQATT, CDR2 SNEGSKA, per germline (reference sequence). The trim removed 5 bases at V and 4 bases at J, leaving 12 bases unmatched. The CDR3 nucleotides read TGCAGTGCTCTTAAGCGGGATGGGCAGCCAGATACGCAGTATTTT. It codes for CSALKRDGQPDTQYF.

V usage is TRBV27 and J usage is TRBJ2-7, with a tentative D call TRBD2 (6 bases). The DNA end is more similar to TRBJ2-5, so the J call may be wrong. Germline V gene sequence: CDR1 MNHEY, CDR2 SMNVEV (reference sequence). CDR3 length: 18 amino acids. The CDR3 reads CASSYPRTTASASMTQYF. The DNA of the CDR3 is TGTGCCAGCAGTTACCCTCGGACTACTGCTTCCGCTTCAATGACCCAGTACTTC.

The chain has TRBV29-1 and TRBJ2-3; the D is unclear. The CDR3 is made up of 14 amino acids. V shed 4 bases and J shed 0 bases, with 11 bases lying between them. Germline values: CDR1 SQVTM, CDR2 ANQGSEA. DNA for the CDR3: TGCAGCGTTGTCTCGAGAACTAGCACAGATACGCAGTATTTT. Translation: CSVVSRTSTDTQYF.

The chain carries TRBV5-1 and TRBJ2-7; 7 bases fit TRBD2. From germline, CDR1 is SGHRS and CDR2 YFSETQ. Trimming removed 0 bases from V and 0 bases from J; junction bases left unmatched: 9. This CDR3 has 17 residues. Written as DNA, the CDR3 is TGCGCCAGCAGCTTGGGCTCCCTAGCGGTTTACTCCTACGAGCAGTACTTC. Its protein is CASSLGSLAVYSYEQYF.

This clonotype appeared a few times. This rearrangement joins TRBV11-2 to TRBJ2-3; 9 positions match TRBD2. The CDR3 consists of 13 residues. Germline V CDR1 and CDR2: SGHAT, FQNNGV. The V segment lost 6 bases and the J segment 9 bases; nucleotides outside the gene matches: 7. The CDR3 loop reads CASRLAGVATQYF. CDR3 bases: TGTGCCAGCAGACTAGCGGGTGTGGCAACGCAGTATTTT.

V gene TRBV20-1 combines with J gene TRBJ2-5; TRBD1 matches 9 bases. CDR3 length equals 14 residues. Germline V gives CDR1 DFQATT, CDR2 SNEGSKA (reference sequence). J lost 6 bases, V lost 0 bases, and 5 bases had no gene match. The CDR3 region has the DNA TGCAGTGCTAGAGATTCGGACAGGGGAAAGACCCAGTACTTC. This codes for CSARDSDRGKTQYF.

V and J are TRBV7-7 and TRBJ2-5; D could derive from TRBD1 or TRBD2 (6 bases each). CDR1 is SSHAT and CDR2 is FNYEAQ in the germline V gene (reference sequence). The length of the CDR3 is 15 residues. Trimming removed 1 base from V and 5 bases from J, with 14 bases in between. DNA for the CDR3: TGTGCCAGCAGCTTAGGGATAGGGGGGATGGAGACCCAGTACTTC. Its protein is CASSLGIGGMETQYF.

This chain links TRBV6-5 with TRBJ2-5; TRBD1 matches at 7 bases. The CDR3 contains 14 residues. The junction had 8 bases not matched to a gene; V was cut back by 5 bases and J by 5 bases. Germline-derived CDR1 and CDR2 are MNHEY and SVGAGI. CDR3 residues: CASSNLDRVETQYF. The CDR3 DNA is TGTGCCAGCAGTAACCTAGACAGGGTGGAGACCCAGTACTTC.

This chain links TRBV7-2 with TRBJ2-7; D not certain. Germline CDR1 is SGHTA and CDR2 is FQGNSA. V dropped 3 bases and J dropped 2 bases, with 8 bases sitting between them. The CDR3 covers 13 residues. CDR3: CASSFTVTYEQYF. The DNA of the CDR3 is TGTGCCAGCAGCTTCACCGTGACCTACGAGCAGTACTTC.

In this sample, this clonotype turned up a few times. The rearrangement joins TRBV3-1 to TRBJ2-7; either TRBD1 or TRBD2 may supply D (5 bases each). V lost 0 bases and J 8 bases, leaving 17 bases between the germline ends. The V gene's germline CDR1 is LGHDT and CDR2 YNNKEL (reference sequence). The CDR3 is 15 amino acids. The CDR3, as DNA: TGTGCCAGCAGCCAAGATCGTGGGGGAAGGGCCAAGCAGTACTTC. Translation gives CASSQDRGGRAKQYF.

V gene TRBV6-4 combines with J gene TRBJ2-1; 11 bases fit TRBD2. Germline V CDR1 and CDR2: MRHNA, SNTAGT. J lost 3 bases, V lost 5 bases, and 3 bases had no gene match. CDR3 length equals 15 residues. The CDR3 sequence: CASSTLAGGYNEQFF. In nucleotides, the CDR3 is TGTGCCAGCAGTACCCTAGCGGGAGGCTACAATGAGCAGTTCTTC.

A note on this clonotype: Since a much larger clone is just one base distant, this may be a read error. This chain connects TRBV28 to TRBJ2-5, with 11 nucleotides matching TRBD2. V lost 8 bases, J lost 13 bases, and 18 bases stayed unmatched. CDR3 length: 15 amino acids. Per germline, CDR1 MDHEN and CDR2 SYDVKM. The CDR3 is CASRRTSGRNDERYF. The DNA for the CDR3 is TGTGCCAGCCGACGTACTAGCGGGAGAAACGACGAGCGGTACTTC.

This chain connects TRBV5-1 to TRBJ2-7, with 11 bases that match TRBD2. J gave up 3 bases and V 4 bases, and 6 bases lay outside the gene matches. The CDR3 runs to 15 residues. Per germline, CDR1 SGHRS and CDR2 YFSETQ. CDR3: CASSPLAGEGYEQYF. As DNA, the CDR3 is TGCGCCAGCAGCCCACTAGCGGGAGAAGGCTACGAGCAGTACTTC.

V usage is TRBV9 and J usage is TRBJ2-1, with D hard to call. Germline V gives CDR1 SGDLS, CDR2 YYNGEE. The CDR3 is made up of 15 amino acids. V was clipped by 0 bases and J by 12 bases, with 19 bases between them. CDR3 sequence (DNA): TGTGCCAGCAGCGTAGAACAGTTCTCGGCTAGTCTGCAGTTCTTC. Translated: CASSVEQFSASLQFF.

This chain links TRBV5-1 with TRBJ2-5; TRBD1 agrees at 9 bases. J was trimmed by 13 bases and V by 7 bases; bases with no gene match: 11. The germline CDR1 and CDR2 sequences are SGHRS and YFSETQ. The CDR3 is made up of 12 amino acids. As DNA, the CDR3 is TGCGCCAGCGAGGGACAGGGTAATAGGAGGTACTTC. Its translation: CASEGQGNRRYF.

This clonotype was detected only a few times. The chain couples TRBV28 to TRBJ2-7; D remains unclear. Deletions cut 4 bases from V and 3 bases from J, with 7 bases between. The CDR3 loop spans 12 amino acids. Germline V CDR1 and CDR2: MDHEN, SYDVKM. CDR3 protein: CASSWVGYEQYF. CDR3 coding DNA: TGTGCCAGCAGTTGGGTCGGCTACGAGCAGTACTTC.

This clonotype was seen a single time. The chain recombines TRBV7-2 with TRBJ2-5; D possibly corresponds to TRBD2 (5 bases). Trimming cost V 5 bases and J 6 bases, with 16 bases left between them. Germline V gene lookup returns CDR1 SGHTA and CDR2 FQGNSA. There are 14 residues in the CDR3. As DNA, the CDR3 is TGTGCCAGCAGCGTTACGAGGTCGGGAAAGACCCAGTACTTC. Amino acid sequence: CASSVTRSGKTQYF.

This rearrangement joins TRBV20-1 to TRBJ2-3; the D is unclear. The ends were cut back, 2 bases at V and 1 base at J, with 10 bases in the middle. Germline CDR1 DFQATT, CDR2 SNEGSKA (reference sequence). CDR3 length: 14 residues. This CDR3 reads CSARWGIGTDTQYF. Written as DNA, the CDR3 is TGCAGTGCTAGATGGGGAATTGGCACAGATACGCAGTATTTT.

The chain employs TRBV6-1 and TRBJ2-7; 7 bases agree with TRBD2. The CDR3 extends over 14 amino acids. From germline, CDR1 is MNHNS and CDR2 SASEGT. The V and J ends lost 7 bases and 2 bases, in that order; junction bases with no gene match: 8. The CDR3 DNA sequence: TGTGCCAGCACTGAGGGGAGGGGACCCTACGAGCAGTACTTC. This encodes CASTEGRGPYEQYF.

In its sample, this clonotype was seen many times. V is TRBV29-1 and J is TRBJ2-3; D possibly corresponds to TRBD1 (5 bases). V was cut by 1 base and J by 4 bases, with 9 bases left in between. Germline-derived CDR1 and CDR2 are SQVTM and ANQGSEA. This CDR3 comprises 13 residues. The CDR3, as DNA: TGCAGCGTTGAAGCCCAGGGTGCAGATACGCAGTATTTT. Translating it yields CSVEAQGADTQYF.

The rearrangement joins TRBV6-4 to TRBJ1-2, with D hard to call. The CDR3 runs to 13 residues. The germline gives CDR1 MRHNA, CDR2 SNTAGT. Trimming cost V 11 bases and J 2 bases, with 15 bases left between them. As DNA, the CDR3 is TGTGCCCGGAGACGAGGGAGGAACTATGGCTACACCTTC. Translation gives CARRRGRNYGYTF.

The chain couples TRBV20-1 to TRBJ2-7; 7 nucleotides align to TRBD1. J lost 5 bases, V lost 3 bases, and 7 bases had no gene match. The CDR3 consists of 13 residues. Per the germline V gene, CDR1 is DFQATT and CDR2 is SNEGSKA (reference sequence). The CDR3: CSASKDRFDEQYF. The CDR3 region has the DNA TGCAGTGCTAGCAAGGACAGGTTTGACGAGCAGTACTTC.

In nucleotides, the CDR3 is TGTGCCAGCAGTTTCCCTAGGGGGAGGGCCAGAGATACGCAGTATTTT. Its translation is CASSFPRGRARDTQYF. The chain carries TRBV27 and TRBJ2-3; perhaps TRBD2 as D (7 bases). Trimming cost V 3 bases and J 5 bases, with 18 bases left between them. The CDR3 is 16 residues long. Germline V gives CDR1 MNHEY, CDR2 SMNVEV (reference sequence).

The rearrangement joins TRBV7-2 to TRBJ1-5, with D perhaps TRBD1 (6 bases). The V end was cut by 8 bases, the J end by 9 bases, with 23 bases between. The CDR3 consists of 15 residues. CDR1 is SGHTA, CDR2 FQGNSA, per germline. CDR3 nucleotide sequence: TGTGCCAGCGTAATCTCATCAGGGGACCCTCGGCCCCAGCATTTT. It translates to CASVISSGDPRPQHF.

This clonotype has just a few counts. CDR3 sequence (DNA): TGTGCCAGCAGCCACCTAGGACCCACAGATACGCAGTATTTT. Protein product: CASSHLGPTDTQYF. This rearrangement joins TRBV28 to TRBJ2-3; the D is unclear. Per germline, CDR1 MDHEN and CDR2 SYDVKM. V was clipped by 6 bases and J by 2 bases, with 12 bases between them. This CDR3 spans 14 amino acids.

The genes are TRBV7-9 and TRBJ1-2; 9 bases map to TRBD1. CDR3 length equals 14 residues. Germline CDR1 and CDR2: SEHNR and FQNEAQ (reference sequence). V lost 4 bases, J lost 8 bases, and 8 bases stayed unmatched. The DNA of the CDR3 is TGTGCCAGCAGCTACCCACAGGGGGCGCACGGCTACACCTTC. It translates to CASSYPQGAHGYTF.